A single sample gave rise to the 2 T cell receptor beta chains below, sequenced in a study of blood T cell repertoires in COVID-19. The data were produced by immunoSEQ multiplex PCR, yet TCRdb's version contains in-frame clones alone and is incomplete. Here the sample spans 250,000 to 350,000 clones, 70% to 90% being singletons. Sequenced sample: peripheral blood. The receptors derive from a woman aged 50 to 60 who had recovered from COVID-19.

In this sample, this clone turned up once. In DNA, the CDR3 is TGTGCCAGCAGCTTCGACAACGCTGAAGCTTTCTTT. Protein: CASSFDNAEAFF. The rearrangement links TRBV7-9 to TRBJ1-1; D gene unclear. Trimming cost V 3 bases and J 6 bases, with 8 bases left between them. The CDR3 length is 12 residues. CDR1 is SEHNR, CDR2 FQNEAQ, per germline (reference sequence).

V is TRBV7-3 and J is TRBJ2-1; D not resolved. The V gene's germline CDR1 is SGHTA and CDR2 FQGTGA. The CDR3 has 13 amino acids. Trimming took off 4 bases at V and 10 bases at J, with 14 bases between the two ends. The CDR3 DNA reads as TGTGCCAGCAGCTCTCTGCCCGAGGAAGAGCAGTTCTTC. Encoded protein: CASSSLPEEEQFF.